This passage covers 9 T cell receptor beta chains from one sample sequenced in a study of shared clonotypes between healthy human individuals. Data came from immunoSEQ multiplex PCR; TCRdb stores just in-frame clones and leaves some out. The sample holds hundreds of thousands of clones; roughly 77% are singletons and the top ten take around 13%. Sequenced input: PBMCs. The receptor source for this set is a woman aged 40 to 50 in good health. Some clones in this sample may be carry-over from other donors' samples.

The chain employs TRBV6-1 and TRBJ2-7; D tentatively reads TRBD1 or TRBD2 (6 bases each). The germline V gene encodes CDR1 MNHNS and CDR2 SASEGT. V lost 0 bases, J lost 3 bases, and 12 bases lay in between. The CDR3 sequence is 15 residues long. CDR3 DNA: TGTGCCAGCAGTGAAGCGGGGGGCTCTCTCTACGAGCAGTACTTC. As protein: CASSEAGGSLYEQYF.

The rearrangement joins TRBV5-4 to TRBJ1-5; TRBD1 aligns across 10 bases. The germline CDR1 and CDR2 sequences are SGHNT and YYREEE (reference sequence). The CDR3 extends over 15 amino acids. J lost 5 bases, V lost 0 bases, and 2 bases had no gene match. Written as DNA, the CDR3 is TGTGCCAGCAGCTTGGGAGGGACAGGGGATCAGCCCCAGCATTTT. Translation gives CASSLGGTGDQPQHF.

V usage is TRBV5-1 and J usage is TRBJ2-1, with 7 positions matching TRBD1. Germline V gene data show CDR1 as SGHRS and CDR2 as YFSETQ. The CDR3 totals 15 residues. V trimming: 6 bases; J trimming: 0 bases; junction bases outside the gene matches: 6. As DNA, the CDR3 is TGCGCCAGCAACATCGCAGGGGGCTCCTACAATGAGCAGTTCTTC. Its protein product is CASNIAGGSYNEQFF.

This clone was observed once. This chain's CDR3 is CASSQARQAGEQYF. The CDR3 DNA sequence: TGCGCCAGCAGCCAAGCGAGACAGGCGGGGGAGCAGTACTTC. V is TRBV4-3 and J is TRBJ2-5, with a tentative D call TRBD2 (7 bases). Germline CDR1 reads LGHNA; CDR2 reads YSLEER. Deletions cut 1 base from V and 11 bases from J, with 17 bases between. This CDR3 region has 14 residues.

This clone was detected only a few times. The chain is built from TRBV7-2 and TRBJ1-2; TRBD1 is a possible D gene (6 bases). V was cut by 5 bases and J by 7 bases, with 20 bases left in between. Germline V CDR1 and CDR2: SGHTA, FQGNSA. CDR3 length equals 15 residues. The CDR3, as DNA: TGTGCCAGCAGCGCCGACGTGGGGGCGCGGGGTGGCTACACCTTC. As protein: CASSADVGARGGYTF.

This chain links TRBV5-1 with TRBJ1-2; TRBD1 aligns across 8 bases. Germline V gene lookup returns CDR1 SGHRS and CDR2 YFSETQ. V dropped 4 bases and J dropped 4; count of bases not matched to a gene: 9. CDR3 length equals 15 residues. CDR3 nucleotides: TGCGCCAGCAGCACGGACAGGGCTCGGGGCTATGGCTACACCTTC. Protein sequence: CASSTDRARGYGYTF.

V usage is TRBV6-1 and J usage is TRBJ1-5; D not resolved. V was shortened by 4 bases and J by 1 base, with 11 bases between the two germline ends. Germline V gene sequence: CDR1 MNHNS, CDR2 SASEGT. CDR3 size: 15 residues. Here the CDR3 DNA reads TGTGCCAGCAGTGGGGCCAGCCTCAGCAATCAGCCCCAGCATTTT. It specifies CASSGASLSNQPQHF.

The chain carries TRBV9 and TRBJ2-3; the match to TRBD1 covers 10 bases. V shed 3 bases and J 2 bases; nucleotides not matched to a gene: 9. CDR3 length: 17 residues. The germline gives CDR1 SGDLS, CDR2 YYNGEE. For the CDR3, the DNA is TGTGCCAGCAGCGCTTCCTCCGGGACAGGGGACACAGATACGCAGTATTTT. The encoded protein is CASSASSGTGDTDTQYF.

This clone has just one count. The chain joins TRBV28 to TRBJ2-7; D remains unclear. The CDR3 extends over 15 amino acids. Per germline, CDR1 MDHEN and CDR2 SYDVKM. V gave up 10 bases and J gave up 4 bases, with 23 bases separating them. CDR3 nucleotides: TGTGCCACCAATCTCGCAGGAGACTTGAATTACGAGCAGTACTTC. It encodes CATNLAGDLNYEQYF. The entire variable domain, with the rest obtained from reference TRBV28 and TRBJ2-7, is as follows: DVKVTQSSRYLVKRTGEKVFLECVQDMDHENMFWYRQDPGLGLRLIYFSYDVKMKEKGDIPEGYSVSREKKERFSLILESASTNQTSMYLCATNLAGDLNYEQYFGPGTRLTVT.